A selection of T cell receptor beta chains follows, all from one sample in a study of Ad26.COV2.S vaccination and SARS-CoV-2 variants. Produced via immunoSEQ multiplex PCR; TCRdb's table is partial and in-frame only. The sample carries more than 150,000 clones, 70% to 90% recorded once. The sequenced sample was peripheral blood, obtained after recovery from COVID-19. Receptors originate from a human donor who had recovered from COVID-19. Each CDR3 is given without its conserved first and last residue. Each record gives: V gene, CDR3 protein.

>TRBV28
ASSSRTGRDNEQF
>TRBV2
ASNQFNEKLF
>TRBV6-5
ASSYGIGRQSYGYT
>TRBV6-5
ASSPETVVGETQY
>TRBV1
TSSQEPRGSAETQY
>TRBV5-3
ARGRKANTEAF
>TRBV18
ASSTRGANTGELF
>TRBV7-9
ASSRQGQDQPQH
>TRBV6-5
ASSYGQGIGYGYT
>TRBV7-6
ASSLGAGRRDGTGELF
>TRBV19
ASRQGNSNQPQH
>TRBV9
ASSGSAGQKETQY
>TRBV6-5
ATLGTSGETQY
>TRBV18
ASSRGTGGTEAF
>TRBV6-2/TRBV6-3
ASSSRTSGRVDTQY
>TRBV3-1/TRBV3-2
ASSLRGGTDTQY
>TRBV2
ASSVLAGEYNEQF
>TRBV5-1
ASSFRTTTGQGNTEAF
>TRBV9
ASSVGPGGAVETQY
>TRBV2
ASRRRTEHNEQF
>TRBV5-6
ASSLVGTGNTEAF
>TRBV28
ASRDSNQPQH
>TRBV7-2
ASSTIWGDRNYGYT
>TRBV21-1
ASSKTGWWGTQY